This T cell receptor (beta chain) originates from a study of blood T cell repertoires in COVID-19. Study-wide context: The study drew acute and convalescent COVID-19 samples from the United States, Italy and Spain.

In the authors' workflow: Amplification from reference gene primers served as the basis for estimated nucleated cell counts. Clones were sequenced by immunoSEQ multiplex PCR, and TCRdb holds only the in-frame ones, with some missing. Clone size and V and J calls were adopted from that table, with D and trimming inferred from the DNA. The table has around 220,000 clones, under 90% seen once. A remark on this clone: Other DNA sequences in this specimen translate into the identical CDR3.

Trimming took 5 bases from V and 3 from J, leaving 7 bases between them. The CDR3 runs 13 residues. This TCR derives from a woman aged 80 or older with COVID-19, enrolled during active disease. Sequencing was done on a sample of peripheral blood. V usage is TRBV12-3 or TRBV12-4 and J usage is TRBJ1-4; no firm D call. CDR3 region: CASSPVANEKLFF. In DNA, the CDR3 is TGTGCCAGCAGTCCCGTCGCTAATGAAAAACTGTTTTTT.